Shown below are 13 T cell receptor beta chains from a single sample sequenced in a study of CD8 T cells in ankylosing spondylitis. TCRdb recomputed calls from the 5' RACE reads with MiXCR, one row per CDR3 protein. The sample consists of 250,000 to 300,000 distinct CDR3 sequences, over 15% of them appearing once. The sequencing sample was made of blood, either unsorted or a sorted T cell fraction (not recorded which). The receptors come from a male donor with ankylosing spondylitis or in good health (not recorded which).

CDR3 bases: TGTGCCAGCAGCTTGGGCGGGAACATTCAGTACTTC. This sequence encodes CASSLGGNIQYF. The V gene is TRBV5-6, the J gene TRBJ2-4, with a weak D call TRBD2 (5 bases). The CDR3 is made up of 12 amino acids. Trimming left V 0 bases short and J 7 bases short, with 5 bases between. Per the germline V gene, CDR1 is SGHDT and CDR2 is YYEEEE. The variable domain in full, with the rest retrieved from reference TRBV5-6 and TRBJ2-4, is DAGVTQSPTHLIKTRGQQVTLRCSPKSGHDTVSWYQQALGQGPQFIFQYYEEEERQRGNFPDRFSGHQFPNYSSELNVNALLLGDSALYLCASSLGGNIQYFGAGTRLSVL.

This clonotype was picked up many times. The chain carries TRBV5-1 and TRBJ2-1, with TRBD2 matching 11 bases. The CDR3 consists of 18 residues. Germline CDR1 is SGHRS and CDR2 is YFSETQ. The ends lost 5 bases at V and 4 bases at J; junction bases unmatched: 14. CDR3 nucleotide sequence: TGCGCCAGCAGTACGTTTTCCCCGGGACTAGCGGTTTACAATGAGCAGTTCTTC. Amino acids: CASSTFSPGLAVYNEQFF. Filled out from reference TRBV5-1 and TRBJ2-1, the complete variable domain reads KAGVTQTPRYLIKTRGQQVTLSCSPISGHRSVSWYQQTPGQGLQFLFEYFSETQRNKGNFPGRFSGRQFSNSRSEMNVSTLELGDSALYLCASSTFSPGLAVYNEQFFGPGTRLTVL.

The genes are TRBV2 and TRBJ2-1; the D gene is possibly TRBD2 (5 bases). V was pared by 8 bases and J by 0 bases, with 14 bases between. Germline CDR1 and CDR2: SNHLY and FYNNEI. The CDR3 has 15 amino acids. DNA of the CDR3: TGTGCCAGCGTAAAGGACTCGAGCTCCTACAATGAGCAGTTCTTC. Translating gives CASVKDSSSYNEQFF.

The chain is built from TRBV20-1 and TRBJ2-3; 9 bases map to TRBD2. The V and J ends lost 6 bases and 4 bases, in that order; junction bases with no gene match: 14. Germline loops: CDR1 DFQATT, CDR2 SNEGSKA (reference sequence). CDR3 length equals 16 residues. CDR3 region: CSAHDPASGTADTQYF. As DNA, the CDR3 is TGCAGTGCGCACGATCCCGCTAGCGGGACTGCAGATACGCAGTATTTT.

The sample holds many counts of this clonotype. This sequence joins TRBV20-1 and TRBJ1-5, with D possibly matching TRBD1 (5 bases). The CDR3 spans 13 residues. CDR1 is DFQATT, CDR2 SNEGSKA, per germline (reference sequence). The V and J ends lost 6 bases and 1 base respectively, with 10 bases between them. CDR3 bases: TGCAGTGCGGGGGGGGACAGCAATCAGCCCCAGCATTTT. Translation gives CSAGGDSNQPQHF.

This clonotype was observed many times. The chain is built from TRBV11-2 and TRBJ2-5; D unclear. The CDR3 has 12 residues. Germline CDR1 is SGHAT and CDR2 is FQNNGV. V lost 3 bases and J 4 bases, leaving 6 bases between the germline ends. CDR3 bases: TGTGCCAGCAGCTTGTTCTCAGAGACCCAGTACTTC. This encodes CASSLFSETQYF.

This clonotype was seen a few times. CDR3 loop: CASSFQGGGVETQYF. The CDR3 DNA follows: TGTGCCAGCAGCTTCCAAGGGGGGGGAGTGGAGACCCAGTACTTC. The rearrangement uses TRBV7-8 and TRBJ2-5, with TRBD2 as a possible D gene (7 bases). V lost 3 bases, J lost 5 bases, and 16 bases lay in between. This CDR3 has 15 amino acids. Germline assignment: CDR1 SGHVS and CDR2 FQNEAQ.

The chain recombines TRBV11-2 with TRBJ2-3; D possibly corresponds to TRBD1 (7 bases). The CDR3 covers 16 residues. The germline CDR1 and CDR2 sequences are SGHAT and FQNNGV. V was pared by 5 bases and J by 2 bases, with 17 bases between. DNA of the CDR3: TGTGCCAGCAGCGCGGGACAGACGATAGACACAGATACGCAGTATTTT. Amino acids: CASSAGQTIDTDTQYF.

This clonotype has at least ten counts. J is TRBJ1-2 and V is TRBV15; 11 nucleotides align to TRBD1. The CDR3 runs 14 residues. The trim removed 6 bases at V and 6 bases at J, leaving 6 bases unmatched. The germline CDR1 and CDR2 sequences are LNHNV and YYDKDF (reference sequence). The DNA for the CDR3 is TGTGCCACCAGTCCGGACAGGGGGCCCGATGGCTACACCTTC. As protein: CATSPDRGPDGYTF. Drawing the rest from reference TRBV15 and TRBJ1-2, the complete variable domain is DAMVIQNPRYQVTQFGKPVTLSCSQTLNHNVMYWYQQKSSQAPKLLFHYYDKDFNNEADTPDNFQSRRPNTSFCFLDIRSPGLGDTAMYLCATSPDRGPDGYTFGSGTRLTVV.

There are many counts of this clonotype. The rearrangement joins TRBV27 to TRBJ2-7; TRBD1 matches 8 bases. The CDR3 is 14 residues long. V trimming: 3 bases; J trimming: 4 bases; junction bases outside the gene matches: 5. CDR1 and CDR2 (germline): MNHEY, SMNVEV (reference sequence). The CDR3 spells CASSFRQGWYEQYF. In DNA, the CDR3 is TGTGCCAGCAGTTTTAGACAGGGGTGGTACGAGCAGTACTTC.

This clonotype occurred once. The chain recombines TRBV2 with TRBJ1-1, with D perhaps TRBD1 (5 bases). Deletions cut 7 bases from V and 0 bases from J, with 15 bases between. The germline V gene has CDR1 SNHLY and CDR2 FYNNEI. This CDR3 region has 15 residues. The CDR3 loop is CASKSWGGMNTEAFF. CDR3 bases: TGTGCCAGCAAGTCATGGGGGGGGATGAACACTGAAGCTTTCTTT.

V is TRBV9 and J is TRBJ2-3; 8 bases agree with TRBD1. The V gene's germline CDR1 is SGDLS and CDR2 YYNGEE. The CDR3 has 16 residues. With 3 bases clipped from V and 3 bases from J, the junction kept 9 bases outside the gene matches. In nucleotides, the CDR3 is TGTGCCAGCAGCGCCTCGACAGGGGAGTATACAGATACGCAGTATTTT. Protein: CASSASTGEYTDTQYF. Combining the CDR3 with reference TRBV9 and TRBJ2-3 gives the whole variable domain DSGVTQTPKHLITATGQRVTLRCSPRSGDLSVYWYQQSLDQGLQFLIQYYNGEERAKGNILERFSAQQFPDLHSELNLSSLELGDSALYFCASSASTGEYTDTQYFGPGTRLTVL.

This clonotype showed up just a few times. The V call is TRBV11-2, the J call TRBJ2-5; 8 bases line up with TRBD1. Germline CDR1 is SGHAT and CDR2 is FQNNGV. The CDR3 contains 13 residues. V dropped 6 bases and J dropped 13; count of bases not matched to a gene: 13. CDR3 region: CASRSTGTGHRYF. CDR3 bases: TGTGCCAGCAGGTCTACCGGGACAGGTCATCGGTACTTC.